The entry that follows covers one TCR beta chain sequence. Antigen unknown. This sample is drawn from a study of T cell responses to AZD1222 COVID-19 vaccine. Study-wide results and caveats: Seropositive AZD1222 recipients at baseline numbered only 6 or 7. Among vaccine-associated CD4 TCRs, coverage spanned spike, with dominance at 160-218 and 743-854.

The CDR3 loop spans 15 amino acids. CDR1 is SEHNR and CDR2 is FQNEAQ in the germline V gene (reference sequence). The trim removed 5 bases at V and 5 bases at J, leaving 9 bases unmatched. The assay was immunoSEQ multiplex PCR, and TCRdb's table has in-frame clones only and misses some. This table holds over 150,000 clones, about 90% found once. This sequence joins TRBV7-9 and TRBJ1-2; 9 bases map to TRBD1. This clonotype was sampled from an adult in good health. The starting material was peripheral blood, obtained on day 0 of AZD1222 vaccination. CDR3 protein: CASSPRTGVTYGYTF. Written as DNA, the CDR3 is TGTGCCAGCAGCCCCCGGACAGGGGTTACGTATGGCTACACCTTC.